The rows below give T cell receptor beta chains drawn from one sample of a study of early T cells in non-severe SARS-CoV-2 infection. Via MiXCR, TCRdb re-called the 5' RACE reads, giving one row per CDR3 protein. The table lists 65,000 to 95,000 distinct CDR3 sequences, about 16% of them singletons. Sample: whole blood. The origin of the receptors is an adult who was a healthcare worker with PCR-confirmed SARS-CoV-2 infection or an uninfected control (not recorded which). The CDR3 runs from the conserved cysteine through the conserved F or W.

V	J	CDR3
TRBV28	TRBJ2-7	CASSNNRGQNYEQYF
TRBV12-3/TRBV12-4	TRBJ2-1	CASSQGSWYNEQFF
TRBV6-2/TRBV6-3	TRBJ2-7	CASTLSGTGAYEQYF
TRBV21-1	TRBJ2-2	CATKQLRPFPTGELFF
TRBV29-1	TRBJ2-2	CSARGAGVTGELFF
TRBV5-8	TRBJ2-7	CASSLGDTYEQYF
TRBV5-1	TRBJ2-3	CASTLLAGDTDTQYF
TRBV6-5	TRBJ1-1	CASSNRRDIFGAFF
TRBV3-1	TRBJ1-2	CASSQDGRTGLYGYTF
TRBV5-6	TRBJ1-4	CASSWGLNEKLFF
TRBV9	TRBJ1-3	CASSGAESSGNTIYF
TRBV24-1	TRBJ2-2	CATSDPGLPNTGELFF
TRBV11-3	TRBJ2-3	CASGTSGRVPTDTQYF
TRBV14	TRBJ1-6	CASRMVNNSPLHF
TRBV7-9	TRBJ2-7	CASSRTGGEQYF
TRBV7-8	TRBJ2-7	CASSAPRGAIYEQYF
TRBV29-1	TRBJ2-5	CSVEEGQGEETQYF
TRBV10-3	TRBJ1-2	CAISESRENYTF
TRBV7-6	TRBJ1-5	CASSLESSTTRNQPQHF
TRBV7-6	TRBJ2-3	CASSARLRDPGTDTQYF
TRBV14	TRBJ2-5	CASSQLDPGGKETQYF
TRBV12-3/TRBV12-4	TRBJ1-5	CASSSEPGTGSNQPQHF
TRBV9	TRBJ2-3	CASSVGGRPQRDTQYF
TRBV7-6	TRBJ2-6	CASSSRESGANVLTF
TRBV4-2	TRBJ2-5	CASSQVLGLGETQYF
TRBV29-1	TRBJ2-1	CSVTGTSGSGEQFF
TRBV6-1	TRBJ2-1	CASSEVIEQFF
TRBV28	TRBJ1-2	CASSPQGPNYGYTF
TRBV7-9	TRBJ1-4	CASSSQGSTNEKLFF
TRBV13	TRBJ2-5	CASRRLAGEVETQYF
TRBV7-2	TRBJ1-5	CASSLVGTANNQPQHF
TRBV20-1	TRBJ1-5	CSASLQGGRNQPQHF
TRBV12-3/TRBV12-4	TRBJ2-1	CASSLTGGRTGEQFF
TRBV7-9	TRBJ2-1	CASSLRRLADPEQFF
TRBV6-6	TRBJ1-1	CASRGGQGTEAFF
TRBV19	TRBJ2-6	CASSLGQLGANVLTF
TRBV28	TRBJ1-2	CASTQTDNYGYTF
TRBV6-6	TRBJ2-7	CASSYKIRPSEQYF
TRBV5-1	TRBJ2-7	CASSGRDPYYEQYF
TRBV7-6	TRBJ2-7	CASSLAWGQLVQGGEQYF
TRBV28	TRBJ1-5	CASSNPGPGQPQHF
TRBV3-1	TRBJ1-4	CASSPTDRGGWTNEKLFF
TRBV7-9	TRBJ2-1	CASSLPLAEQFF
TRBV6-5	TRBJ2-2	CANGRTSGDTGELFF
TRBV5-6	TRBJ2-5	CASSRDVTQGTQYF
TRBV6-2/TRBV6-3	TRBJ2-5	CASSGETQYF